This entry concerns a single T cell receptor beta chain. What it recognizes is unknown. The data stem from a study of human T cells and chemical hapten exposure. Turning to the study itself: Mostly female, the patients presented with alopecia areata, totalis or universalis.

In the authors' workflow: Counts of TCRs in each sample centred on a median of around 96,000 and extended from approximately 20,000 to 700,000. TCRdb independently ran MiXCR on the RACE reads; one entry per CDR3 protein. It is TCRdb's table, rather than the study itself, that gives the V and J calls and clone size. Of fewer than 400,000 distinct CDR3 sequences listed, under 8% were seen once; the top ten hold 7% to 10%. Time point defined: patch test 1, 2 weeks after DPC sensitization. Noted treatment: therapeutic diphenylcyclopropenone sensitization with weekly scalp DPC. Study-wide findings and caveats: The number of TCRs above 1 in 1000 frequency did not change after DPC sensitization.

This CDR3 comprises 11 residues. Trimming pared 1 base from V and 5 bases from J, leaving 3 bases between. The germline gives CDR1 MDHEN, CDR2 SYDVKM. This sequence originates from a woman aged 18-29 years with alopecia areata. Some clones in this sample may be carry-over from other donors' samples. The starting material was whole blood, obtained in connection with sensitization to the hapten diphenylcyclopropenone (DPC). This chain joins TRBV28 and TRBJ2-7; D call uncertain. The CDR3 coding sequence is TGTGCCAGCAGTTTATTCGACGAGCAGTACTTC. Its translation is CASSLFDEQYF.